This T cell receptor (beta chain) was recovered during a study of beta chain features in type 1 diabetes. Whole-study results and caveats: PCR might favor shorter templates, equally in patients and controls.

Every participating donor gave one draw, a heparinised blood sample averaging roughly 0.12 L. Germline-derived CDR1 and CDR2 are SGHDN and FVKESK. This CDR3 has 15 residues. Losses at the gene ends were 4 bases for V and 0 bases for J; bases not matched to a gene: 5. This clone was seen only a few times. Its antigen is as yet unknown. Reverse transcription of all isolated RNA meant that expressed TCRB transcripts were sequenced. Clones were read by immunoSEQ multiplex PCR, and TCRdb kept only the in-frame ones, dropping some. The sample consists of approximately 160,000 clones, over 7.5% of them appearing once.

The chain carries TRBV14 and TRBJ1-1; 7 bases line up with TRBD1. Sequenced: central memory CD4+ T cells from blood. The sequence derives from a woman aged 18-29 years in good health. CDR3 in amino acids: CASSRVTGMNTEAFF. CDR3 bases: TGTGCCAGCAGCCGCGTGACAGGGATGAACACTGAAGCTTTCTTT.